This T cell receptor (beta chain) was sequenced in a study of Graves' ophthalmopathy and Graves' hyperthyroidism. General study results and limits: A roughly 81% specificity and 87.88% sensitivity were achieved by a 13-signature model that separated ophthalmopathy from stable hyperthyroidism.

CDR1 is MNHNS and CDR2 is SASEGT in the germline V gene. The trim removed 5 bases at V and 1 base at J, leaving 11 bases unmatched. This CDR3 has 18 residues. The authors amplified TCR beta CDR3 regions, and they did so from RNA transcripts for repertoire sequencing. Second-round multiplex PCR came after a first-round RT-PCR that employed HTBI primers. TCRdb independently ran MiXCR on the multiplex PCR reads; one entry per CDR3 protein. Of approximately 480,000 distinct CDR3 sequences detected, approximately 15% appear once; the ten largest clones hold about 9.4%. This clonotype was seen at least ten times. Its antigen is undetermined. Moderate-to-severe activity, CAS at least 3, NOSPECS at least 4 and duration under 3 months characterized donors with ophthalmopathy. Out of around 10 ml of fresh peripheral blood, PBMCs were obtained.

This receptor was identified in a woman aged 25 to 39 with Graves' ophthalmopathy. Sequencing was done on a sample of blood. This chain joins TRBV6-1 and TRBJ2-5; 12 bases align to TRBD2. The CDR3 sequence is CASSPSSGRAGPQETQYF. The CDR3 DNA sequence: TGTGCCAGCAGTCCCTCTAGCGGGAGGGCCGGGCCCCAAGAGACCCAGTACTTC.